The clone carrying this TCR beta chain occurred many times. Its antigen is not known. CDR1 and CDR2 (germline): DFQATT, SNEGSKA (reference sequence). This CDR3 comprises 14 residues. The ends were cut back, 0 bases at V and 6 bases at J, with 11 bases in the middle. The record originates from a study of T-cell reconstitution after alpha-beta-depleted transplantation in children. Study-level results: Reported findings indicate that, about two months after transplant, alpha-beta T cells came from several hundred expanded clones, which were derived from non-depleted graft cells. High day-60 TCRbeta diversity in some patients came from surviving recipient T cells and thymic progenitors.

Library preparation (for TCRbeta) was performed with unique molecular identifiers. One entry per CDR3 protein results from TCRdb running MiXCR on the PCR reads. The data hold 450,000 to 600,000 distinct CDR3 sequences, with about 10% observed a single time. V is TRBV20-1 and J is TRBJ2-2; D remains unclear. The sequence derives from a child aged 2-15 years with inherited bone marrow failure, due to receive a stem cell transplant. The material sequenced was PBMCs, taken before TCRalphabeta/CD19-depleted stem cell transplant. CDR3 bases: TGCAGTGCTAGAGATAATGCGGCCGCCGGGGAGCTGTTTTTT. It encodes CSARDNAAAGELFF.